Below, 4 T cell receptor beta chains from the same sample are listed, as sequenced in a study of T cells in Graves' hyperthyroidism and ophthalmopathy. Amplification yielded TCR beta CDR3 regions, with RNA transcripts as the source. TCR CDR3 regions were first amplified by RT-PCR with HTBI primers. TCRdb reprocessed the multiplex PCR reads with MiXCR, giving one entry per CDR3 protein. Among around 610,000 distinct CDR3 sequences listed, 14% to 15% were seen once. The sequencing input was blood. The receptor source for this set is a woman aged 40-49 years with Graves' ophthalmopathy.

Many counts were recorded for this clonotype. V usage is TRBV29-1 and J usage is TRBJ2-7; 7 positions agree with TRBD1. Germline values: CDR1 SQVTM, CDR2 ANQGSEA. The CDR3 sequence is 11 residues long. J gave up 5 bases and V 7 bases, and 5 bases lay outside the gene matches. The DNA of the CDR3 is TGCAGCGCGACAGGGTTCCACGAGCAGTACTTC. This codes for CSATGFHEQYF.

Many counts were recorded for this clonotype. The CDR3 sequence: CASSSLYREETQYF. CDR3 DNA sequence: TGTGCCAGTAGTTCACTTTACAGGGAAGAGACCCAGTACTTC. The V gene is TRBV19, the J gene TRBJ2-5; tentative D call: TRBD1 (6 bases). The V gene lost 5 bases and the J gene lost 3 bases, with 13 bases spanning the gap. This CDR3 region has 14 residues. Germline V lookup: CDR1 LNHDA, CDR2 SQIVND (reference sequence).

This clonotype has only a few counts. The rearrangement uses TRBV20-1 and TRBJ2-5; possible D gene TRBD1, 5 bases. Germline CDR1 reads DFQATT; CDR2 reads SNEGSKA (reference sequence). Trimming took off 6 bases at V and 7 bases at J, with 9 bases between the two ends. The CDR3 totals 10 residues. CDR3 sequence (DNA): TGCAGTGCCTATAGGGGGACCCAGTACTTC. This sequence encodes CSAYRGTQYF.

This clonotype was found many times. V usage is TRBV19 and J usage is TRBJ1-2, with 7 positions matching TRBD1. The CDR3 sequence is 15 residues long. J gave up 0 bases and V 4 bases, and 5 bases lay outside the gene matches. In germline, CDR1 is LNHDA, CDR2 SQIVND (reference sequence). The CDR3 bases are TGTGCCAGTAGTAGAGCCGGGACAGCTAACTATGGCTACACCTTC. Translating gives CASSRAGTANYGYTF.